This T cell receptor beta chain was documented in a study of shared clonotypes between healthy human individuals. The assay was immunoSEQ multiplex PCR, and TCRdb's table has in-frame clones only and misses some. The sample lists hundreds of thousands of clones, 60% to 80% occurring once. This clone was recorded only once. Sequenced: PBMCs. The sequence was obtained from a woman aged 40 to 50 in good health. Some clones in this sample may be carry-over from other donors' samples.

CDR3 in amino acids: CASSTTGDGNQPQHF. In nucleotides, the CDR3 is TGTGCCAGCAGCACCACAGGGGACGGCAATCAGCCCCAGCATTTT. This chain uses TRBV9 with TRBJ1-5, with 7 positions matching TRBD1. V lost 4 bases to trimming and J lost 2 bases; unmatched junction nucleotides: 6. This CDR3 has 15 amino acids. Germline assignment: CDR1 SGDLS and CDR2 YYNGEE. Filled out from reference TRBV9 and TRBJ1-5, the complete variable domain reads DSGVTQTPKHLITATGQRVTLRCSPRSGDLSVYWYQQSLDQGLQFLIQYYNGEERAKGNILERFSAQQFPDLHSELNLSSLELGDSALYFCASSTTGDGNQPQHFGDGTRLSIL.